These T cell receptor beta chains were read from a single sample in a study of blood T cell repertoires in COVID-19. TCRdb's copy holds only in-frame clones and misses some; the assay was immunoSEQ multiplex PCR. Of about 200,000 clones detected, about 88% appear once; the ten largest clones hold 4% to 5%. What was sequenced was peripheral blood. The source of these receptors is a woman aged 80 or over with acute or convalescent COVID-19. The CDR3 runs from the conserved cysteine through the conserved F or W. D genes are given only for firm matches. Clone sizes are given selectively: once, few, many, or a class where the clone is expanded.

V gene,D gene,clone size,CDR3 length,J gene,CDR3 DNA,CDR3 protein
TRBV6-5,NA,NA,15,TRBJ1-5,TGTGCCAGCAGCCCCGCGTCACCCGTTTATCAGCCCCAGCATTTT,CASSPASPVYQPQHF
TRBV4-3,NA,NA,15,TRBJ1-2,TGCGCCAGCAGCCAAGATCGGCGGTCCTCCTATGGCTACACCTTC,CASSQDRRSSYGYTF
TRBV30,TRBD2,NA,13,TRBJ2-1,TGTGCCTTTCTAGCGGGAGAGGCCAATGAGCAGTTCTTC,CAFLAGEANEQFF
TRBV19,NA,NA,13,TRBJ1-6,TGTGCCAGTAAGACGGGGGACCGAGCACCCCTCCACTTT,CASKTGDRAPLHF
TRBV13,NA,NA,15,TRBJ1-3,TGTGCCAGCAGCTCCCGAGCTGTATCTGGAAACACCATATATTTT,CASSSRAVSGNTIYF
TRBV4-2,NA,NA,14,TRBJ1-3,TGTGCCAGCAGCCAAGGACTGATTGGAAACACCATATATTTT,CASSQGLIGNTIYF
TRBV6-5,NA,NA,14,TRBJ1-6,TGTGCCAGCAGGCTAAATCTGAGGAATTCACCCCTCCACTTT,CASRLNLRNSPLHF
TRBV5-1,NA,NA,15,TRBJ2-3,TGCGCCAGCAGCTTTGGCGGGGCCAGCACAGATACGCAGTATTTT,CASSFGGASTDTQYF
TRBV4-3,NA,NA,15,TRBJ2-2,TGCGCCAGCAGCCGCACGCCCCAGTACCGAACGGAGCTGTTTTTT,CASSRTPQYRTELFF
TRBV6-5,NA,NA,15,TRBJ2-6,TGTGCCAGCAGCCCCAGGGTCTCTGGGGCCAACGTCCTGACTTTT,CASSPRVSGANVLTF
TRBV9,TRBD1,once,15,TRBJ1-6,TGTGCCAGCAGCGTAAGCCCGGACAGGACTTCACCCCTCCACTTT,CASSVSPDRTSPLHF
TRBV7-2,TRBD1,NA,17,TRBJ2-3,TGTGCCAGCAGCTTAGGTCATGACAGGGGCCCCACAGATACGCAGTATTTT,CASSLGHDRGPTDTQYF
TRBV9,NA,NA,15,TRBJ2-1,TGTGCCAGCAGCGTAGGGAGTTCTAAAAACAATGAGCAGTTCTTC,CASSVGSSKNNEQFF
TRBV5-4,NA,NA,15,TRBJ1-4,TGTGCCAGCAGTTTAAGGTCGGGGTCGGCGGATAAACTGTTTTTT,CASSLRSGSADKLFF
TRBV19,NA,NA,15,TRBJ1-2,TGTGCCAGTAGTATCCTCGGGACAACGTCTTATGGCTACACCTTC,CASSILGTTSYGYTF
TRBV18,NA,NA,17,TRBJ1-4,TGTGCCAGCTCACCTTCTTTGAGACAGAACCGAAATGAAAAACTGTTTTTT,CASSPSLRQNRNEKLFF
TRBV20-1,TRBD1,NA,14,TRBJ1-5,TGCAGTGCTAGTCAGGGGGCTAGCAATCAGCCCCAGCATTTT,CSASQGASNQPQHF
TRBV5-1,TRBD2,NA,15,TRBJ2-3,TGCGCCAGCAGCGGAGTAGCGGGCATCACAGATACGCAGTATTTT,CASSGVAGITDTQYF
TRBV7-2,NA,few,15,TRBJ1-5,TGTGCCAGCAGCTTAGTGTCCACATCCTATCAGCCCCAGCATTTT,CASSLVSTSYQPQHF
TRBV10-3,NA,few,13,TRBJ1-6,TGTGCCATCCGCGGAACGTGGAATTCACCCCTCCACTTT,CAIRGTWNSPLHF
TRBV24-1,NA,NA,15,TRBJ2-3,TGTGCCACCAGTGAGTACTTGCCCCCGACAGATACGCAGTATTTT,CATSEYLPPTDTQYF
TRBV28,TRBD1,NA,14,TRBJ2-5,TGTGCCAGCGGCCCCGGGACAGCCGGGAAGACCCAGTACTTC,CASGPGTAGKTQYF
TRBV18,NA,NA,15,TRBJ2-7,TGTGCCAGCTCTACCTTTGGGCAGGGGATCGGGGAGCAGTACTTC,CASSTFGQGIGEQYF
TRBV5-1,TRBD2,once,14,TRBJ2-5,TGCGCCAGCAGCTTCATCCTAGCGGAAGAGACCCAGTACTTC,CASSFILAEETQYF
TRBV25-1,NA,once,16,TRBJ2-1,TGTGCCAGCAGTGAAGCGGGGGCCAGATCCTACAATGAGCAGTTCTTC,CASSEAGARSYNEQFF
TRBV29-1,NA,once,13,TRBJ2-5,TGCAGCGTTGCGGCTAGCTGGCAAGAGACCCAGTACTTC,CSVAASWQETQYF
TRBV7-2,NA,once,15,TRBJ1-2,TGTGCCAGCAGCTTAGCCCCACGGGTCAAGGATGGCTACACCTTC,CASSLAPRVKDGYTF
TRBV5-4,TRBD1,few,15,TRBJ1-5,TGTGCCAGCAGTCCAACAGGGGTGGGCAATCAGCCCCAGCATTTT,CASSPTGVGNQPQHF
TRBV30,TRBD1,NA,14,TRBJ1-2,TGTGCCTGGAACGTCGCAGACAGGGTTAGAGGCTACACCTTC,CAWNVADRVRGYTF
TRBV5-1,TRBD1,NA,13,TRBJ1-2,TGCGCCAGCGGCCCTTCGGACAGGGCTGGCTACACCTTC,CASGPSDRAGYTF
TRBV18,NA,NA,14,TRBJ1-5,TGTGCCAGCTCACCACGAGGGCAGAGTCAGCCCCAGCATTTT,CASSPRGQSQPQHF
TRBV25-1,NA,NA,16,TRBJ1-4,TGTGCCAGCAGTGGGGGCAGGTTGTCAACTAATGAAAAACTGTTTTTT,CASSGGRLSTNEKLFF
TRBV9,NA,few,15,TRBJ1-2,TGTGCCAGCAGCGTAGCAGCAGGGCGGTCCTATGGCTACACCTTC,CASSVAAGRSYGYTF
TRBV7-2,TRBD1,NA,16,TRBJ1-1,TGTGCCAGCAGCTTAGGATCGGGACAGCTGTACACTGAAGCTTTCTTT,CASSLGSGQLYTEAFF
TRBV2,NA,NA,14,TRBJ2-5,TGTGCCAGCTTAACTCGACTGCTCCAAGAGACCCAGTACTTC,CASLTRLLQETQYF
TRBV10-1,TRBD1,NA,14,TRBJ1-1,TGCGCCAGCAGGAAATACAGGGGGCGGGCTGAAGCTTTCTTT,CASRKYRGRAEAFF
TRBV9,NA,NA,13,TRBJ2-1,TGTGCCAGCAGCACCTCAGGTTACAATGAGCAGTTCTTC,CASSTSGYNEQFF
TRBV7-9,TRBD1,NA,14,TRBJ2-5,TGTGCCAGCAGCGCAAGGACAGGGGGAGAGACCCAGTACTTC,CASSARTGGETQYF
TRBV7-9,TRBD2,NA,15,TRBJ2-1,TGTGCCAGCAGTCAATCCGGGACTAGGACCAATGAGCAGTTCTTC,CASSQSGTRTNEQFF
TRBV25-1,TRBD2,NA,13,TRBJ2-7,TGTGCCAGCAGGGCTAGCGGGACGTACGAGCAGTACTTC,CASRASGTYEQYF
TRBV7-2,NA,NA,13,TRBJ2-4,TGTGCCAGCAGCCCCCTACAGGAGAACATTCAGTACTTC,CASSPLQENIQYF
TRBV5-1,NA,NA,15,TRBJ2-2,TGCGCCAGCAGCTTGGGACATACGAACACCGGGGAGCTGTTTTTT,CASSLGHTNTGELFF
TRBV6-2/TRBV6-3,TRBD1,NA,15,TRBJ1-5,TGTGCCAGCAGTTACTCGACAGGGCTGAATCAGCCCCAGCATTTT,CASSYSTGLNQPQHF
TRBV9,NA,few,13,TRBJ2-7,TGTGCCAGCAGCGTAGCTACGGGGTACGAGCAGTACTTC,CASSVATGYEQYF
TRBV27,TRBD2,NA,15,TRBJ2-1,TGTGCCAGCAGCCCTCGGGAGGGCCACCCCAATGAGCAGTTCTTC,CASSPREGHPNEQFF
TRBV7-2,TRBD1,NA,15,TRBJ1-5,TGTGCCAGCAGCTTCAGCCCGACAGGGGATCAGCCCCAGCATTTT,CASSFSPTGDQPQHF
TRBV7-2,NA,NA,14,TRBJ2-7,TGTGCCAGCAGCGTGACTAGAGGGTCGTACGAGCAGTACTTC,CASSVTRGSYEQYF
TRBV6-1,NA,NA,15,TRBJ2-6,TGTGCCAGCAGTGAGTCGAGATCTGGGGCCAACGTCCTGACTTTC,CASSESRSGANVLTF
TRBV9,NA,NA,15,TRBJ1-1,TGTGCCAGCAGCGTAGGCGGGGTAGGGGCCACTGAAGCTTTCTTT,CASSVGGVGATEAFF